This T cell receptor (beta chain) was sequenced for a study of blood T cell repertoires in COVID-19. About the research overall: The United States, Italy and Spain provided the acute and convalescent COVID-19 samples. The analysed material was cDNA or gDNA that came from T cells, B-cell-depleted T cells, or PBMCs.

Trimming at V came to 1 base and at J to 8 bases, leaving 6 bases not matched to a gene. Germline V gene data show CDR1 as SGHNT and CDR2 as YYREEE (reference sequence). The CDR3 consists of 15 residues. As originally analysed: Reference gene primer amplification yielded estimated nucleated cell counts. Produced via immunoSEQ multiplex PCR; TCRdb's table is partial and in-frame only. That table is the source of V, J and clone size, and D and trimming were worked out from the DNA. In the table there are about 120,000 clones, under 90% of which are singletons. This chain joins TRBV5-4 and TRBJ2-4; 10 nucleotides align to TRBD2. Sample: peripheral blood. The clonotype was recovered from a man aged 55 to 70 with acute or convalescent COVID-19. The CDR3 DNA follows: TGTGCCAGCAGCTTGCAAATAGCGGGAGGAGACATTCAGTACTTC. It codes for CASSLQIAGGDIQYF.